The 28 T cell receptor beta chains below all came from one sample that was sequenced in a study of blood T cell repertoires in COVID-19. Produced via immunoSEQ multiplex PCR; TCRdb's table is partial and in-frame only. The table shows more than 95,000 clones, with around four fifths occurring only once. The sequencing sample was made of peripheral blood. The source is an older woman with acute or convalescent COVID-19.

The chain combines TRBV4-1 with TRBJ2-7; 7 bases line up with TRBD2. The V segment lost 1 base and the J segment 3 bases; nucleotides outside the gene matches: 3. CDR1 is MGHRA, CDR2 YSYEKL, per germline. There are 14 residues in the CDR3. The CDR3 region is CASSQGWGGYEQYF. Here the CDR3 DNA reads TGCGCCAGCAGCCAAGGGTGGGGGGGCTACGAGCAGTACTTC.

The V gene is TRBV19, the J gene TRBJ2-1; D is possibly TRBD1 (5 bases). CDR1 and CDR2 from the germline V gene are LNHDA and SQIVND (reference sequence). Trimming took off 5 bases at V and 4 bases at J, with 12 bases between the two ends. CDR3 length: 14 amino acids. CDR3 bases: TGTGCCAGTAGTCCGAGACAGAATTACAATGAGCAGTTCTTC. This translates into CASSPRQNYNEQFF.

V usage is TRBV6-5 and J usage is TRBJ1-2; 9 nucleotides match TRBD1. The CDR3 has 14 residues. The germline V gene has CDR1 MNHEY and CDR2 SVGAGI. The V gene end was trimmed by 5 bases and the J gene end by 6 bases; junction bases not matched to a gene: 7. CDR3 protein: CASSRNRGLDGYTF. CDR3 coding DNA: TGTGCCAGCAGTCGGAACAGGGGGCTCGATGGCTACACCTTC.

V usage is TRBV11-2 and J usage is TRBJ2-1, with 7 bases aligning to TRBD2. J gave up 2 bases and V 5 bases, and 18 bases lay outside the gene matches. The germline V gene encodes CDR1 SGHAT and CDR2 FQNNGV. The CDR3 length is 19 residues. CDR3 nucleotide sequence: TGTGCCAGCAGCGCGTTAGGCCAAATGGGGAGGGGAGCCTACAATGAGCAGTTCTTC. As protein: CASSALGQMGRGAYNEQFF.

This clone has only one observation. The chain couples TRBV6-2 or TRBV6-3 to TRBJ1-1, with 9 bases aligning to TRBD1. V shed 4 bases, J shed 0 bases, and the junction held 6 bases outside the gene matches. The CDR3 contains 16 residues. Germline loops: CDR1 MNHEY, CDR2 SVGEGT. CDR3 coding DNA: TGTGCCAGCAGTTGGCCGGACAGGGGACTGAACACTGAAGCTTTCTTT. This sequence encodes CASSWPDRGLNTEAFF.

J is TRBJ1-1 and V is TRBV5-5; 9 nucleotides line up with TRBD1. This CDR3 spans 13 amino acids. V dropped 9 bases and J dropped 5; count of bases not matched to a gene: 8. The germline CDR1 and CDR2 sequences are SGHKS and YYEKEE (reference sequence). CDR3 sequence reads: CATTGGRGTEAFF. The CDR3, as DNA: TGTGCCACCACAGGGGGCAGAGGAACTGAAGCTTTCTTT.

This chain joins TRBV6-5 and TRBJ2-7, with D tentatively TRBD2 (5 bases). Trimming stripped 5 bases from V and 5 bases from J, with 19 bases between. The CDR3 totals 15 residues. Germline CDR1 and CDR2: MNHEY and SVGAGI. As DNA, the CDR3 is TGTGCCAGCAGTCTCCGGACTCTTGCCAGGAACGAGCAGTACTTC. Translating gives CASSLRTLARNEQYF.

This chain joins TRBV25-1 and TRBJ2-3; 8 bases are a match to TRBD1. This CDR3 region has 15 residues. With V trimmed by 6 bases and J by 2 bases, 7 bases remained unmatched. Germline V lookup: CDR1 MGHDK, CDR2 SYGVNS. The CDR3 sequence: CASSRDRRPTDTQYF. The DNA for the CDR3 is TGTGCCAGCAGCCGGGACAGGAGACCCACAGATACGCAGTATTTT.

As DNA, the CDR3 is TGTGCCAGCAGTCATTACACCAGACAGGGGAACGAGCAGTACTTC. The encoded protein is CASSHYTRQGNEQYF. The J gene is TRBJ2-7, the V gene TRBV11-2; 8 bases fit TRBD1. The ends lost 6 bases at V and 5 bases at J; junction bases unmatched: 12. This CDR3 spans 15 amino acids. Per the germline V gene, CDR1 is SGHAT and CDR2 is FQNNGV.

The genes are TRBV7-8 and TRBJ1-1; D unresolved. The germline CDR1 and CDR2 sequences are SGHVS and FQNEAQ. V shed 3 bases and J shed 1 base, with 9 bases lying between them. This CDR3 has 14 amino acids. This CDR3 reads CASSFNTQNTEAFF. In nucleotides, the CDR3 is TGTGCCAGCAGCTTTAACACCCAGAACACTGAAGCTTTCTTT. The variable domain in full, with the rest retrieved from reference TRBV7-8 and TRBJ1-1, is GAGVSQSPRYKVAKRGQDVALRCDPISGHVSLFWYQQALGQGPEFLTYFQNEAQLDKSGLPSDRFFAERPEGSVSTLKIQRTQQEDSAVYLCASSFNTQNTEAFFGQGTRLTVV.

This clone has just a few counts. The V gene is TRBV28, the J gene TRBJ1-1; 8 bases align to TRBD1. Germline V gene data show CDR1 as MDHEN and CDR2 as SYDVKM. The CDR3 extends over 15 amino acids. V dropped 10 bases and J dropped 0; count of bases not matched to a gene: 10. CDR3 in DNA: TGTGCCACCGCTGGGACAGGTCAAATGAACACTGAAGCTTTCTTT. This sequence encodes CATAGTGQMNTEAFF.

The chain has TRBV28 and TRBJ1-1; D is ambiguous. Per germline, CDR1 MDHEN and CDR2 SYDVKM. This CDR3 is built from 13 residues. V was cut by 4 bases and J by 4 bases, with 10 bases left in between. DNA of the CDR3: TGTGCCAGCAGTTCCCATGTCGGCACTGAAGCTTTCTTT. Translation: CASSSHVGTEAFF.

The J gene is TRBJ2-3, the V gene TRBV27; maybe TRBD1 (6 bases). The length of the CDR3 is 16 residues. The V gene's germline CDR1 is MNHEY and CDR2 SMNVEV (reference sequence). The V end was cut by 5 bases, the J end by 0 bases, with 15 bases between. In DNA form, the CDR3 reads TGTGCCAGCAGTGCCTTTGGGACACGGAGCACAGATACGCAGTATTTT. It codes for CASSAFGTRSTDTQYF.

CDR3: CASSSGGLTGELFF. Here the CDR3 DNA reads TGTGCCAGCAGCTCGGGGGGACTGACCGGGGAGCTGTTTTTT. The J gene is TRBJ2-2, the V gene TRBV7-6, with 7 bases lining up with TRBD2. Losses at the gene ends were 4 bases for V and 5 bases for J; bases not matched to a gene: 4. The CDR3 is 14 residues long. Germline CDR1 SGHVS, CDR2 FNYEAQ.

The rearrangement uses TRBV15 and TRBJ2-3; the D gene is possibly TRBD1 (5 bases). This CDR3 contains 14 residues. With 7 bases removed from V and 2 bases from J, the gap between germline ends came to 13 bases. Germline values: CDR1 LNHNV, CDR2 YYDKDF (reference sequence). The CDR3 is CATNTGRYTDTQYF. The CDR3 bases are TGTGCCACCAATACAGGCAGGTACACAGATACGCAGTATTTT.

This clone was counted only a few times. The chain has TRBV24-1 and TRBJ2-3; 7 bases map to TRBD2. With V trimmed by 5 bases and J by 3 bases, 4 bases remained unmatched. This CDR3 has 14 amino acids. Looked up from germline, CDR1 is KGHDR and CDR2 is SFDVKD. CDR3 loop: CATSVPGGTDTQYF. The CDR3 DNA is TGTGCCACCAGTGTTCCGGGGGGTACAGATACGCAGTATTTT.

The CDR3 nucleotides are TGTGCCAGCAGTTTCAGGCATGGAAACACCATATATTTT. Translation gives CASSFRHGNTIYF. V is TRBV28 and J is TRBJ1-3; no reliable D call. Germline lookup yields CDR1 MDHEN and CDR2 SYDVKM. Between the trimmed V and J ends, which lost 3 bases and 3 bases, there was a span of 6 bases. This CDR3 region has 13 residues.

The chain employs TRBV7-2 and TRBJ2-2, with 9 nucleotides matching TRBD2. Germline CDR1 is SGHTA and CDR2 is FQGNSA. This CDR3 contains 18 residues. The trim removed 1 base at V and 6 bases at J, leaving 12 bases unmatched. The CDR3 here is CASSLVPSAGGRSGELFF. Here the CDR3 DNA reads TGTGCCAGCAGCTTAGTACCCTCTGCGGGGGGGCGCTCCGGGGAGCTGTTTTTT.

This clone was seen more than once but under ten times. The chain has TRBV30 and TRBJ1-2; D is ambiguous. Germline V lookup: CDR1 GTSNPN, CDR2 SVGIG (reference sequence). CDR3 length equals 12 residues. Trimming pared 6 bases from V and 3 bases from J, leaving 11 bases between. In DNA form, the CDR3 reads TGTGCCTGCCTTAGGAGGGACTATGGCTACACCTTC. Amino acid sequence: CACLRRDYGYTF.

The V gene is TRBV27, the J gene TRBJ2-1, with 11 bases identical to TRBD2. V was pared by 2 bases and J by 9 bases, with 12 bases of the junction left unmatched. Germline CDR1 reads MNHEY; CDR2 reads SMNVEV (reference sequence). This CDR3 comprises 17 residues. The CDR3 coding sequence is TGTGCCAGCAGTTTAAAGTGGCTAGCGGGGGGCCAGCGTGAGCAGTTCTTC. Its translation: CASSLKWLAGGQREQFF.

The chain employs TRBV4-1 and TRBJ2-1; a weak D match, TRBD2 (7 bases). The V gene's germline CDR1 is MGHRA and CDR2 YSYEKL. The CDR3 is made up of 16 amino acids. V was clipped by 0 bases and J by 7 bases, with 16 bases between them. The CDR3 loop reads CASSQDEGGGLNEQFF. The DNA of the CDR3 is TGCGCCAGCAGCCAAGATGAGGGGGGGGGCCTAAATGAGCAGTTCTTC.

The chain combines TRBV5-4 with TRBJ2-7; possibly TRBD1 for D (5 bases). V lost 0 bases and J lost 6, with 13 bases in between. This CDR3 is built from 14 residues. CDR1 and CDR2 from the germline V gene are SGHNT and YYREEE (reference sequence). The CDR3 region is CASSLDQGDSEQYF. The CDR3 nucleotides are TGTGCCAGCAGCTTGGACCAGGGCGACAGCGAGCAGTACTTC.

V is TRBV5-1 and J is TRBJ2-7, with 7 bases matching TRBD2. V dropped 3 bases and J dropped 5; count of bases not matched to a gene: 5. Germline assignment: CDR1 SGHRS and CDR2 YFSETQ. CDR3 length equals 13 residues. The CDR3 here is CASSSEGTNEQYF. Written as DNA, the CDR3 is TGCGCCAGCAGCTCGGAGGGGACTAACGAGCAGTACTTC.

CDR3 protein: CASQNEQGAAFF. CDR3 in DNA: TGTGCCAGCCAGAACGAACAGGGCGCAGCTTTCTTT. The genes are TRBV6-4 and TRBJ1-1; possible D gene TRBD1, 6 bases. Germline lookup yields CDR1 MRHNA and CDR2 SNTAGT. The CDR3 length is 12 residues. Trimming stripped 8 bases from V and 10 bases from J, with 17 bases between.

The V and J genes are TRBV5-5 and TRBJ2-5; no clear D. V was clipped by 1 base and J by 5 bases, with 9 bases between them. CDR1 SGHKS and CDR2 YYEKEE come from the germline V gene (reference sequence). The CDR3 covers 13 residues. CDR3 residues: CASSLNRRETQYF. The CDR3 DNA reads TGTGCCAGCAGCTTGAACAGAAGGGAGACCCAGTACTTC.

This clone was seen repeatedly, ten times or more. V gene TRBV6-5 combines with J gene TRBJ2-3; 7 nucleotides line up with TRBD1. This CDR3 spans 14 amino acids. Germline V gives CDR1 MNHEY, CDR2 SVGAGI. Trimming cost V 7 bases and J 4 bases; bases outside gene matches: 8. CDR3 nucleotides: TGTGCCAGCACCCCGACAGGGCAGGCAGATACGCAGTATTTT. Its protein product is CASTPTGQADTQYF.

The gene calls are TRBV3-1 (or the pseudogene TRBV3-2) and TRBJ2-2, with TRBD2 identical over 7 bases. After removal of 1 base from V and 2 bases from J, the junction contained 4 bases not matched to a gene. Germline V gene lookup returns CDR1 LGHDT and CDR2 YNNKEL (reference sequence). The CDR3 is made up of 16 amino acids. CDR3 nucleotide sequence: TGTGCCAGCAGCCAAGGAACGGGGGGAAACACCGGGGAGCTGTTTTTT. It translates to CASSQGTGGNTGELFF.

This clone has a handful of counts. The CDR3: CASSLSSGKNIQYF. The CDR3 bases are TGTGCCAGCAGTTTATCGTCGGGCAAAAACATTCAGTACTTC. The J gene is TRBJ2-4, the V gene TRBV27, with unresolved D. In germline, CDR1 is MNHEY, CDR2 SMNVEV (reference sequence). The ends were cut back, 0 bases at V and 3 bases at J, with 6 bases in the middle. The CDR3 contains 14 residues.